The rows below give T cell receptor beta chains drawn from one sample of a study of T-cell reconstitution after alpha-beta-depleted transplantation in children. TCRdb re-called the PCR reads with MiXCR, one entry per CDR3 protein. The data show 300,000 or so distinct CDR3 sequences, more than 8% seen once. Source: PBMCs from the stem cell graft donor, taken from the stem cell graft. Receptors originate from a human donor who donated a stem cell graft to a child with SCID. Each CDR3 is given with its conserved first and last residue. Fields, in order: V gene, CDR3 protein.

v_call: TRBV10-1
cdr3_aa: CASSAGGGTSLYF

v_call: TRBV10-2
cdr3_aa: CASRSGQGDTGELFF

v_call: TRBV5-1
cdr3_aa: CASSFGTGAPGYTF

v_call: TRBV5-1
cdr3_aa: CASRRQGGHEQYF

v_call: TRBV12-3/TRBV12-4
cdr3_aa: CASSFEGTTEAFF

v_call: TRBV6-5
cdr3_aa: CASSYSISRESNQPQHF

v_call: TRBV12-3/TRBV12-4
cdr3_aa: CASSSRGSYNEQFF

v_call: TRBV4-1
cdr3_aa: CASSQDINEQFF

v_call: TRBV29-1
cdr3_aa: CSVEDYGYTF

v_call: TRBV12-3/TRBV12-4
cdr3_aa: CASSLSGQGAHSPLHF

v_call: TRBV7-3
cdr3_aa: CASSLTAGTGELFF

v_call: TRBV20-1
cdr3_aa: CSATSGTGGAGYGYTF

v_call: TRBV29-1
cdr3_aa: CSARTGALSGANVLTF

v_call: TRBV5-6
cdr3_aa: CASSGSGTGKDTQYF

v_call: TRBV29-1
cdr3_aa: CSVGVLWRNSDGYTF

v_call: TRBV18
cdr3_aa: CASSPMSGQETQYF

v_call: TRBV4-2
cdr3_aa: CASSQPPGQGGTGELFF

v_call: TRBV12-3/TRBV12-4
cdr3_aa: CASSPTRTGQDYEQYF

v_call: TRBV3-1
cdr3_aa: CASTRRGVNEKLFF

v_call: TRBV7-3
cdr3_aa: CASSLGGWGQETQYF

v_call: TRBV20-1
cdr3_aa: CSAPHTSGYGYTF

v_call: TRBV10-3
cdr3_aa: CAISPQGSGDNEQFF

v_call: TRBV19
cdr3_aa: CASSDGTLSSYNSPLHF

v_call: TRBV12-3/TRBV12-4
cdr3_aa: CASSPSLAKNIQYF

v_call: TRBV9
cdr3_aa: CASSVRDREVGNEKLFF

v_call: TRBV25-1
cdr3_aa: CASSESQAAYEQYF

v_call: TRBV7-8
cdr3_aa: CASSLVDTSWETQYF

v_call: TRBV15
cdr3_aa: CATSREAGLGEKLFF

v_call: TRBV7-6
cdr3_aa: CASSPNPGPKETQYF

v_call: TRBV10-3
cdr3_aa: CAISELPGQGVYNEQFF

v_call: TRBV19
cdr3_aa: CASSLLSSWGEHAGELFF

v_call: TRBV2
cdr3_aa: CASSEMGPTEAFF

v_call: TRBV6-1
cdr3_aa: CASSDAGTPYGYTF

v_call: TRBV7-3
cdr3_aa: CASSLSPGGGSTDTQYF

v_call: TRBV10-1
cdr3_aa: CASSESRGSTQYF

v_call: TRBV12-3/TRBV12-4
cdr3_aa: CASSFSRGSNQPQHF

v_call: TRBV6-5
cdr3_aa: CASSYTSPGVVLYEQYF

v_call: TRBV21-1
cdr3_aa: CASSRHPGQGMEAGEKLFF

v_call: TRBV20-1
cdr3_aa: CSARESLLNTEAFF

v_call: TRBV7-3
cdr3_aa: CASSFSGGNYEQYF

v_call: TRBV28
cdr3_aa: CASSTPGTDSTDTQF

v_call: TRBV29-1
cdr3_aa: CSVEDPGRSLPDTQYF

v_call: TRBV20-1
cdr3_aa: CSARDPNGAQNSPLHF

v_call: TRBV6-5
cdr3_aa: CASSSHGGNEQFF

v_call: TRBV4-2
cdr3_aa: CASSEQQGIGSNQPQHF

v_call: TRBV9
cdr3_aa: CASSAGLLSYNEQFF